This TCR beta chain was captured by sequencing in a study of blood T cell repertoires in COVID-19. Study information: COVID-19 samples from acute and convalescent phases originated in the United States, Italy and Spain.

Libraries were prepared by immunoSEQ multiplex PCR; TCRdb keeps only in-frame clonotypes and omits some of them. Of around 170,000 clones in the sample, approximately 86% are singletons; the top ten hold approximately 0.62%. The Seattle patients joined while their infection was active and were tracked longitudinally afterward. This clonotype was obtained from a man aged 55 to 70 with COVID-19, enrolled during active disease. The specimen was peripheral blood.

The CDR3 DNA is TGTGCCAGCAGTCCTCCAGGGGTCGGTAATGAAAAACTGTTTTTT. Translation gives CASSPPGVGNEKLFF. The chain recombines TRBV7-9 with TRBJ1-4, with D possibly TRBD1 on 6 matching bases. This CDR3 is built from 15 residues. Per germline, CDR1 SEHNR and CDR2 FQNEAQ (reference sequence). Trimming removed 6 bases at V and 4 bases at J, with 15 bases between. The entire variable domain, with the rest obtained from reference TRBV7-9 and TRBJ1-4, is as follows: DTGVSQNPRHKITKRGQNVTFRCDPISEHNRLYWYRQTLGQGPEFLTYFQNEAQLEKSRLLSDRFSAERPKGSFSTLEIQRTEQGDSAMYLCASSPPGVGNEKLFFGSGTQLSVL.